The 10 T cell receptor beta chains reported below all come from one sample, sequenced in a study of early T cells in non-severe SARS-CoV-2 infection. TCRdb recomputed calls from the 5' RACE reads with MiXCR, one row per CDR3 protein. This table has about 79,000 distinct CDR3 sequences, about 11% appearing once. Sequenced: whole blood. These receptors came from an adult who was a healthcare worker with PCR-confirmed SARS-CoV-2 infection or an uninfected control (not recorded which).

As to this clonotype: Being one base from a much bigger clone, this may be a read error. CDR3 protein: CASGPGRLRSYNEQFF. In DNA, the CDR3 is TGTGCCAGCGGCCCCGGGAGGCTGAGATCCTACAATGAGCAGTTCTTC. This chain joins TRBV7-8 and TRBJ2-1; TRBD2 agrees at 7 bases. This CDR3 region has 16 residues. V trimming: 8 bases; J trimming: 1 base; junction bases outside the gene matches: 11. From germline, CDR1 is SGHVS and CDR2 FQNEAQ.

In its sample, this clonotype was seen many times. The junction and the germline gene differ at one end; a read error may be behind it. V usage is TRBV19 and J usage is TRBJ1-2; a possible D gene is TRBD1 (5 bases). Germline CDR1 and CDR2: LNHDA and SQIVND (reference sequence). This CDR3 has 13 residues. The CDR3 protein is CASSTPTVLSPAF. The CDR3 DNA sequence: TGTGCCAGTAGTACCCCGACAGTTTTAAGCCCCGCCTTC.

This clonotype has a handful of counts. The rearrangement links TRBV20-1 to TRBJ1-1, with TRBD1 identical over 8 bases. The CDR3 runs 14 residues. The V and J ends lost 0 bases and 3 bases, in that order; junction bases with no gene match: 3. Germline loops: CDR1 DFQATT, CDR2 SNEGSKA (reference sequence). CDR3 nucleotide sequence: TGCAGTGCTAGAGAACCGACAGGGGACACTGAAGCTTTCTTT. This sequence encodes CSAREPTGDTEAFF.

This clonotype was counted a few times. The V call is TRBV6-6, the J call TRBJ1-5; possibly TRBD1 for D (6 bases). V lost 2 bases and J lost 11, with 13 bases in between. CDR1 is MNHNY and CDR2 is SVGAGI in the germline V gene (reference sequence). This CDR3 is built from 13 residues. As DNA, the CDR3 is TGTGCCAGCAGTTACCCCCACAGGGAGACCCAGCATTTT. Translating it yields CASSYPHRETQHF.

The rearrangement links TRBV30 to TRBJ2-3, with TRBD2 as a possible D gene (5 bases). The CDR3 is 16 residues long. The germline V and J ends were trimmed by 0 bases and 6 bases, with 19 bases remaining between them. Germline V gene data show CDR1 as GTSNPN and CDR2 as SVGIG (reference sequence). The DNA of the CDR3 is TGTGCCTGGAGTGTTTTCCGAACTACACGAGGGGATACGCAGTATTTT. Translation: CAWSVFRTTRGDTQYF. Drawing the rest from reference TRBV30 and TRBJ2-3, the complete variable domain is SQTIHQWPATLVQPVGSPLSLECTVEGTSNPNLYWYRQAAGRGLQLLFYSVGIGQISSEVPQNLSASRPQDRQFILSSKKLLLSDSGFYLCAWSVFRTTRGDTQYFGPGTRLTVL.

This clonotype was detected only a few times. Here the CDR3 reads CASSPPSRGKLFF. The CDR3 DNA sequence: TGTGCCAGCAGTCCACCATCACGAGGAAAACTGTTTTTT. This rearrangement joins TRBV6-6 to TRBJ1-4; D is unclear. This CDR3 contains 13 residues. Germline V gene data show CDR1 as MNHNY and CDR2 as SVGAGI (reference sequence). Trimming stripped 5 bases from V and 10 bases from J, with 14 bases between.

This clonotype was seen repeatedly, ten times or more. The chain employs TRBV5-5 and TRBJ2-1; D possibly corresponds to TRBD2 (5 bases). CDR3 length equals 14 residues. CDR1 and CDR2 (germline): SGHKS, YYEKEE (reference sequence). Trimming left V 3 bases short and J 1 base short, with 8 bases between. CDR3 in amino acids: CASSSGLSYNEQFF. The CDR3 DNA reads TGTGCCAGCAGCTCCGGACTGTCCTACAATGAGCAGTTCTTC.

Note on this clonotype: This may arise from a read error, as a much more abundant clone is one base away. This chain joins TRBV11-3 and TRBJ2-3; D gene ambiguous. CDR3 length equals 15 residues. Germline values: CDR1 SGHNT, CDR2 YENEEA. The ends were cut back, 1 base at V and 3 bases at J, with 11 bases in the middle. The CDR3 DNA reads TGTGCCAGCAGCTTAGGGGCGGACGCAACAGATACGCAGTATTTT. It codes for CASSLGADATDTQYF.

V usage is TRBV5-6 and J usage is TRBJ1-2, with 7 bases identical to TRBD1. Per the germline V gene, CDR1 is SGHDT and CDR2 is YYEEEE. The length of the CDR3 is 15 residues. J gave up 0 bases and V 2 bases, and 4 bases lay outside the gene matches. CDR3 amino acids: CASSFPGTANYGYTF. Here the CDR3 DNA reads TGTGCCAGCAGCTTTCCCGGGACAGCTAACTATGGCTACACCTTC.

In its sample, this clonotype was seen a few times. The chain joins TRBV18 to TRBJ1-5, with 11 bases matching TRBD1. The CDR3 consists of 16 residues. The germline V gene encodes CDR1 KGHSH and CDR2 LQKENI. V shed 3 bases and J 0 bases; nucleotides not matched to a gene: 1. The CDR3 DNA sequence: TGTGCCAGCTCACCGGACAGGGGGCTTAGCAATCAGCCCCAGCATTTT. Its translation: CASSPDRGLSNQPQHF. Full variable domain (outside the CDR3, taken from reference TRBV18 and TRBJ1-5): NAGVMQNPRHLVRRRGQEARLRCSPMKGHSHVYWYRQLPEEGLKFMVYLQKENIIDESGMPKERFSAEFPKEGPSILRIQQVVRGDSAAYFCASSPDRGLSNQPQHFGDGTRLSIL.